The text below deals with one T cell receptor (beta chain). This clonotype counts as medium-sized (0.01 to 0.1%). Its antigen is not yet known. No base qualities exist here, and no much larger clone lies one base off it. The data belong to a study of T cells in Graves' hyperthyroidism and ophthalmopathy (dated by TCRdb to the late 2010s). Describing the broader study: Peripheral blood was collected at initial diagnosis, before any treatment. Prospective prediction of ophthalmopathy was tested in an independent validation cohort of approximately 18 hyperthyroidism patients and 15 to 17 patients who later progressed to ophthalmopathy. The paper describes TCR Vbeta CDR3 sequencing of 130 to 150 peripheral blood samples, made up of about 41 ophthalmopathy patients, roughly 72 hyperthyroidism patients and some 17 progressor patients. Following sampling, methimazole starting at 30 mg daily was given to hyperthyroidism patients, and high-dose intravenous methylprednisolone was given to ophthalmopathy patients. The study also compared thyroid tissue and blood T-cell repertoires from about 6 Graves' hyperthyroidism patients. The 100 discovery patients were divided at random into training and test sets in a 7:3 ratio. To identify distinguishing TCR V-J signatures, a discovery cohort of about 95 patients was used, comprising 40 to 45 with Graves' ophthalmopathy and 57 with stable Graves' hyperthyroidism. What the research found in general, with its limitations: No statistical method was used to set the sample size in advance, and investigators knew the group allocation. During validation, the model predicted progression to ophthalmopathy a median of about 6.5 months ahead of onset, with around 65% sensitivity and about 72% specificity. Most expanded thyroid clonotypes (frequency above 0.001) were also detected in blood, suggesting blood repertoires may reflect thyroid immune responses. A 13 V-J signature model separated ophthalmopathy from stable hyperthyroidism, with about 88% sensitivity and about 81% specificity in cross-validation and 80%/75% in testing.

The TCR beta CDR3 regions were amplified from the RNA transcripts. The first round of RT-PCR for the TCR CDR3 was performed with the HTBI primer set and the Qiagen OneStep RT-PCR kit. Libraries were constructed in a second round of multiplex PCR, after which size selection and purification were performed. Paired-end sequencing of the libraries was performed with 100 bp reads on an Illumina HiSeq2000. The authors processed their data as follows. SOAPnuke was used to process the raw data, with reads discarded if the reads contained adapters or uncalled bases, had a mean Phred below 15, or lacked an exact constant-primer or identifier match. High-quality paired reads were merged using COPE v1.2.5, and each unique nucleotide sequence was defined as a clonotype. Clonotypes were aligned to IMGT TRBV, TRBD and TRBJ reference segments using MiTCR v1.1. Only V-J combinations with frequency above 0.0001, covering 99% to 99.2% of repertoires, were analysed. The TCS score was defined as the ratio of F50 (clonal expansion) to E x V (chaos), calculated using BLOSUM62-based TCRdist between CDR3 peptides within each V-J. Welch's t-statistics and random forest reduced roughly 540 V-J features to roughly 13, which were used in a naive Bayes classifier (R e1071). TCRdb redid the processing of the public reads, applying fastp at Q25 and MiXCR, and retained in-frame beta chains. Here each entry gathers all rows of one CDR3 protein and keeps the most common genes and DNA. These V and J calls derive from TCRdb rather than the authors' analysis. The table for this sample lists tens of thousands of distinct CDR3 sequences; around 50% of them were counted only once. About 6% of the sample is taken by the ten largest.

Hyperthyroidism patients were newly diagnosed, with disease duration under 2 months, and aged 18 to 65 years. Any patient with an uncontrolled infection, another autoimmune disease, pregnancy or lactation was excluded. Diagnoses were based on clinical symptoms, serum thyroxine and TRAb, thyroid ultrasound and orbital computed tomography. For progressor patients, blood was drawn at the first diagnosis of hyperthyroidism, before any ophthalmopathy symptoms had appeared. PBMCs were separated from about 10 ml of fresh peripheral blood using Ficoll-Paque density gradient centrifugation. Progressor patients were first diagnosed with Graves' hyperthyroidism and then developed ophthalmopathy during follow-up. Trizol reagent was used to extract total RNA, and RNA quality was then checked on an Agilent 2100 Bioanalyzer. V loses 8 bases, J loses 5 bases, and the germline ends lie 12 bases apart. CDR1 SEHNR and CDR2 FQNEAQ were looked up in the germline V gene (reference sequence). Reading from cysteine to phenylalanine, the CDR3 counts 12 amino acids. CDR3 DNA only is kept here, 36 bases in frame from base 1.

The sequencing input was blood. The source of this sequence is a woman between 45 and 60 years old with Graves' hyperthyroidism that later progressed to Graves' ophthalmopathy. The rearranged chain carries TRBV7-9 and TRBJ2-5; no D gene call is confident. CDR3 region: CASFEDWETQYF. The sequenced DNA is TGTGCCAGCTTTGAGGATTGGGAGACCCAGTACTTC.